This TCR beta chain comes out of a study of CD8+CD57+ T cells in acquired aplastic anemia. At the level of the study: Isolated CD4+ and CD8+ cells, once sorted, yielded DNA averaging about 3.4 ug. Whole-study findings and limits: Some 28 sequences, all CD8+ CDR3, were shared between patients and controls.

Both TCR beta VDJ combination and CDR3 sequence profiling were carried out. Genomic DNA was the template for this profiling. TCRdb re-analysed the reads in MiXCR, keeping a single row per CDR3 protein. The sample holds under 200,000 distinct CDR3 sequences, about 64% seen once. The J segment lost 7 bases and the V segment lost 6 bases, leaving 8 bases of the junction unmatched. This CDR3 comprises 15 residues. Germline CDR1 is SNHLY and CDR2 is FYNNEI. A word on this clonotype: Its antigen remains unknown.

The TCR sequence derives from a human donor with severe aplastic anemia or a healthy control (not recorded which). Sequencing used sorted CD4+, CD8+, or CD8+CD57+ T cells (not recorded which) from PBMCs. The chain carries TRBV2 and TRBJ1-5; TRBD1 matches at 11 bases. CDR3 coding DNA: TGTGCCAGCAGGCGGGACAGGGGGGAACGGCAGCCCCAGCATTTT. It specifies CASRRDRGERQPQHF. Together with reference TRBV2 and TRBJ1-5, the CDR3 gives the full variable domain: EPEVTQTPSHQVTQMGQEVILRCVPISNHLYFYWYRQILGQKVEFLVSFYNNEISEKSEIFDDQFSVERPDGSNFTLKIRSTKLEDSAMYFCASRRDRGERQPQHFGDGTRLSIL.